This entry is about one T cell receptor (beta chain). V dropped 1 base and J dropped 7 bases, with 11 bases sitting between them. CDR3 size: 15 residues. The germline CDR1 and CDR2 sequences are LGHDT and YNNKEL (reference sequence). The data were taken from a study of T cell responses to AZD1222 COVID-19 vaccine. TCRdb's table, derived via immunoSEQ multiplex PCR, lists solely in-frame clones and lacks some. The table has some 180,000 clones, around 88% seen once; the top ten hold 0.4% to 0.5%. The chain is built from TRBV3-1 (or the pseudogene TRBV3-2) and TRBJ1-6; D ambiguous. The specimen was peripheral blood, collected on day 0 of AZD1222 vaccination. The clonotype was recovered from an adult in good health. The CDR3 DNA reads TGTGCCAGCAGCCAAGTCCGGGGAAACAATTCACCCCTCCACTTT. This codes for CASSQVRGNNSPLHF.